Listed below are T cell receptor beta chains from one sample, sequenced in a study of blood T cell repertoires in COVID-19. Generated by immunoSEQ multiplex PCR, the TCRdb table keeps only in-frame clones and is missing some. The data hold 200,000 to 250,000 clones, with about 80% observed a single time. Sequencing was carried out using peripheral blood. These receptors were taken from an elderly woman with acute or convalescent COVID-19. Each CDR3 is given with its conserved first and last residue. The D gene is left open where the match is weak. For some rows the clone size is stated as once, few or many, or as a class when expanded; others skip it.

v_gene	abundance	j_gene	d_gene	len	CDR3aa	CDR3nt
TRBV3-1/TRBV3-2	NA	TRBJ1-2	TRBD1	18	CASSQGRKWTGGNYGYTF	TGTGCCAGCAGCCAAGGGCGTAAATGGACAGGGGGCAACTATGGCTACACCTTC
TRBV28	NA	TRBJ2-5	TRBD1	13	CAGGQGIQETQYF	TGTGCCGGCGGACAGGGGATCCAAGAGACCCAGTACTTC
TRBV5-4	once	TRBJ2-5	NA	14	CASSRAEPQETQYF	TGTGCCAGCAGTCGAGCGGAGCCCCAAGAGACCCAGTACTTC
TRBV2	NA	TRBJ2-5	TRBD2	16	CASSTSGRAWSPTQYF	TGTGCCAGCAGTACTAGCGGGAGGGCCTGGAGTCCGACCCAGTACTTC
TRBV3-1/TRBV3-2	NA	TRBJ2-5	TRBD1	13	CASSLGQQETQYF	TGTGCCAGCAGCCTGGGACAGCAAGAGACCCAGTACTTC
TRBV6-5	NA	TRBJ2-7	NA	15	CASSSRGRGSYEQYF	TGTGCCAGCAGCTCCCGGGGCAGGGGTTCCTACGAGCAGTACTTC
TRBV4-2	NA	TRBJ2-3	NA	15	CASSPSRGSTDTQYF	TGTGCCAGCAGCCCCTCACGAGGTAGCACAGATACGCAGTATTTT
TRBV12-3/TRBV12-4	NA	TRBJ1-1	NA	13	CASSTTENTEAFF	TGTGCCAGCAGCACGACAGAGAACACTGAAGCTTTCTTT
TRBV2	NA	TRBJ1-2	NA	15	CAIKNFRVLNYGYTF	TGTGCCATCAAGAATTTCCGGGTCCTTAACTATGGCTACACCTTC
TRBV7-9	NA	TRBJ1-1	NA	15	CASSLVSGVVTEAFF	TGTGCCAGCAGCTTAGTATCAGGGGTGGTCACTGAAGCTTTCTTT
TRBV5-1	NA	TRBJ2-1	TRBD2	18	CASSLVSGRLISYNEQFF	TGCGCCAGCAGCTTGGTTAGCGGGAGGCTAATCTCCTACAATGAGCAGTTCTTC
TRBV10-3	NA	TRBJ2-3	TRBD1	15	CAISTGAGGTDTQYF	TGTGCCATCAGTACAGGGGCCGGCGGCACAGATACGCAGTATTTT
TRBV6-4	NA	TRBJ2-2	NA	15	CASSLDSSNTGELFF	TGTGCCAGCAGTCTGGACAGTTCGAACACCGGGGAGCTGTTTTTT
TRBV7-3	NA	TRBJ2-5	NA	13	CASSFYTGETQYF	TGTGCCAGCAGCTTTTATACGGGGGAGACCCAGTACTTC
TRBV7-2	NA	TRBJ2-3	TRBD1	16	CASSLRDRAASDTQYF	TGTGCCAGCAGCTTAAGGGACAGGGCAGCCTCGGATACGCAGTATTTT
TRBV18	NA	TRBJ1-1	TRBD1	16	CASSPGNRGRNTEAFF	TGTGCCAGCTCACCCGGAAACAGGGGGAGGAACACTGAAGCTTTCTTT
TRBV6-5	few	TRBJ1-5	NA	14	CASRTQTSNQPQHF	TGTGCCAGCCGGACACAAACTAGCAATCAGCCCCAGCATTTT
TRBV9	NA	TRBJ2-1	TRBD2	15	CATSTGTSGYNEQFF	TGTGCCACCTCCACCGGGACTAGCGGATACAATGAGCAGTTCTTC
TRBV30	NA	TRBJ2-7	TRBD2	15	CAWTRGSGISYEQYF	TGTGCCTGGACCCGTGGGAGCGGGATCTCCTACGAGCAGTACTTC
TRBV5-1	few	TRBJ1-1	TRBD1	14	CASSGGQGAAEAFF	TGCGCCAGCAGCGGAGGACAGGGGGCTGCTGAAGCTTTCTTT
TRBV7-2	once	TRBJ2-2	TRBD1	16	CASSSPGQGNTGELFF	TGTGCCAGCAGCTCGCCGGGACAGGGTAACACCGGGGAGCTGTTTTTT
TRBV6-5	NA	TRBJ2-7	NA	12	CASRKDRYEQYF	TGTGCCAGCCGAAAGGACAGATACGAGCAGTACTTC
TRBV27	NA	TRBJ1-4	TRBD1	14	CASGTTGGDEKLFF	TGTGCCAGCGGAACGACAGGGGGCGATGAAAAACTGTTTTTT
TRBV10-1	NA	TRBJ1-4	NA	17	CASRRSIQGTTNEKLFF	TGCGCCAGCAGGCGGTCGATTCAGGGCACAACTAATGAAAAACTGTTTTTT
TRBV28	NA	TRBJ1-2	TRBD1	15	CASSLTGGLGYGYTF	TGTGCCAGCAGTTTGACAGGGGGCTTGGGCTATGGCTACACCTTC
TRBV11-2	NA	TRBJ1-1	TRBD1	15	CASSKQGTLNTEAFF	TGTGCCAGCAGCAAACAGGGGACTCTGAACACTGAAGCTTTCTTT
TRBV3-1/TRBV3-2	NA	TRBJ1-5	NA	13	CASSQTGSGPQHF	TGTGCCAGCAGCCAGACGGGAAGTGGGCCCCAGCATTTT
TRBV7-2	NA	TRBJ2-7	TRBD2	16	CASSSSGLAGKYEQYF	TGTGCCAGCAGCTCTTCGGGACTAGCGGGAAAGTACGAGCAGTACTTC
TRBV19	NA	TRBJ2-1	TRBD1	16	CASSTYGQGGTNEQFF	TGTGCCAGTAGTACCTATGGACAGGGGGGCACAAATGAGCAGTTCTTC
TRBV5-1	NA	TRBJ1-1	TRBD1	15	CASSAQQGAGTEAFF	TGCGCCAGCAGCGCACAACAGGGGGCAGGCACTGAAGCTTTCTTT
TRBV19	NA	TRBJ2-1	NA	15	CASSIGGLLGNEQFF	TGTGCCAGTAGTATAGGGGGGCTATTGGGCAATGAGCAGTTCTTC
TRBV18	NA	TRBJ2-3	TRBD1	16	CASSPRPGTGEDTQYF	TGTGCCAGCTCACCACGGCCCGGGACAGGGGAAGATACGCAGTATTTT
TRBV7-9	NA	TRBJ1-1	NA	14	CASSVGLTEDEAFF	TGTGCCAGCAGCGTGGGTTTGACAGAAGATGAAGCTTTCTTT
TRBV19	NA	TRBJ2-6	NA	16	CASSIIRISGANVLTF	TGTGCCAGTAGTATCATCAGGATCTCTGGGGCCAACGTCCTGACTTTC
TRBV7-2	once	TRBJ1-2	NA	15	CASSPNSGSYYGYTF	TGTGCCAGCAGCCCGAATTCAGGGTCGTACTATGGCTACACCTTC
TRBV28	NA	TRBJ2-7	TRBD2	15	CASETLAGGSYEQYF	TGTGCCAGCGAAACCCTAGCGGGAGGATCCTACGAGCAGTACTTC
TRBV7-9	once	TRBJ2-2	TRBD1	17	CASSYTVGQGSTGELFF	TGTGCCAGCAGCTATACAGTCGGACAGGGTAGTACCGGGGAGCTGTTTTTT
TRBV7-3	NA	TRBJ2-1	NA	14	CASTKGGAGNEQFF	TGTGCCAGCACCAAAGGAGGAGCGGGCAATGAGCAGTTCTTC
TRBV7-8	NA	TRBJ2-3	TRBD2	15	CASNLAGGPGDTQYF	TGTGCCAGCAACTTAGCGGGGGGGCCGGGAGATACGCAGTATTTT
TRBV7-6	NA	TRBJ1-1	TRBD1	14	CASSLGTGSTEAFF	TGTGCCAGCAGCTTAGGGACAGGGAGCACTGAAGCTTTCTTT
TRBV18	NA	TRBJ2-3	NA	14	CASSRETSTDTQYF	TGTGCCAGCTCGCGGGAAACTAGCACAGATACGCAGTATTTT
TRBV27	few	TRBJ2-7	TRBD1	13	CASGRTGLYEQYF	TGTGCCAGCGGCAGGACAGGACTCTACGAGCAGTACTTC
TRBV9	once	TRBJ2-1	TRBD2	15	CASSIRTSGSDEQFF	TGTGCCAGCAGCATTAGGACTAGCGGGAGCGATGAGCAGTTCTTC